These T cell receptor beta chains were read from a single sample in a study of control samples from healthy donors and cancer patients. Assay: immunoSEQ multiplex PCR; the TCRdb copy retains only in-frame clones and omits some. The sample contains 140,000 or so clones, 75% to 95% of which appear only once. The material sequenced was blood. These receptors came from a young man in good health. Each CDR3 is given with its conserved first and last residue. The D gene is left open where the match is weak.

TRBJ2-1	TRBV5-4	TRBD2	CASSPGLAEYNEQFF
TRBJ1-1	TRBV11-2	NA	CASSTHETNTEAFF
TRBJ1-2	TRBV27	NA	CASSFGQRYGYTF
TRBJ1-5	TRBV11-2	NA	CASSSRYSNQPQHF
TRBJ2-2	TRBV6-1	NA	CASSESPGSNTGELFF
TRBJ2-3	TRBV5-1	NA	CASSQWALSTDTQYF
TRBJ1-1	TRBV30	NA	CASRAVGFNTEAFF
TRBJ1-1	TRBV18	NA	CASSPRGEGKAFF
TRBJ2-3	TRBV6-6	TRBD1	CASRRQGAGRDTQYF
TRBJ2-3	TRBV5-1	TRBD1	CASSLARDRFTDTQYF
TRBJ1-2	TRBV6-1	TRBD1	CASSDTGGRGYTF
TRBJ1-1	TRBV5-1	NA	CASSLGVGVTEAFF
TRBJ2-7	TRBV7-8	TRBD1	CASSFSPGQGAYEQYF
TRBJ2-1	TRBV5-1	NA	CASSPTRRIVYNEQFF
TRBJ1-2	TRBV30	TRBD1	CAWSLDRGLEGYTF
TRBJ1-1	TRBV19	NA	CASSMGNTEAFF
TRBJ1-5	TRBV19	TRBD1	CASSNWDRGIQPQHF